This T cell receptor beta chain appears in the sequencing data of a study of T cell responses to AZD1222 COVID-19 vaccine. Study at large: The analysis combined second doses at about 4 or about 12 weeks. General study points: Most donors were white British and more were female, and clonal diversity was possibly underestimated. Dominant at 160-218 and 743-854, vaccine-associated CD4 TCRs also spanned spike. No repertoire was sampled before or during the peak T cell response, only after it.

With regard to this clone: Its antigen is unknown.

The J segment lost 5 bases and the V segment lost 4 bases, leaving 11 bases of the junction unmatched. Germline loops: CDR1 SGDLS, CDR2 YYNGEE. The CDR3 is 15 residues long. Only in-frame clones appear in the TCRdb table, and some are missing; sequencing was by immunoSEQ multiplex PCR. This table has 95,000 to 150,000 clones, roughly nine tenths appearing once. The TCR was taken from an adult in good health. The specimen comprised peripheral blood, sampled on day 0 of AZD1222 vaccination. The rearrangement links TRBV9 to TRBJ1-1, with 7 nucleotides matching TRBD1. Here the CDR3 DNA reads TGTGCCAGCAGCACAGAAGGGGGCGCAGGGACTGAAGCTTTCTTT. Protein product: CASSTEGGAGTEAFF.